A selection of T cell receptor beta chains follows, all from one sample in a study of cytomegalovirus exposure and HLA in healthy donors. Profiled with immunoSEQ multiplex PCR; TCRdb holds only in-frame clones, not every one. The repertoire holds 55,000 to 65,000 clones, with roughly 80% as singletons. The material sequenced was PBMCs. The receptor set was obtained from a woman aged 40 to 49 in good health and CMV-seronegative. Both conserved end residues are part of each CDR3. Each record gives: clone size, J gene, V gene, D gene, CDR3 DNA, CDR3 protein. D genes are given only for firm matches. Expanded clones get a size class; other rows say once, few or many, or leave the size out.

>few|TRBJ1-1|TRBV9|NA
TGTGCCAGCAGCGCTATCCTCGAGGGGAACACTGAAGCTTTCTTT
CASSAILEGNTEAFF
>NA|TRBJ2-1|TRBV7-8|TRBD2
TGTGCCAGCACCCTACCCGGCGGGGGGCGCTTAAATGAGCAGTTCTTC
CASTLPGGGRLNEQFF
>few|TRBJ2-7|TRBV18|NA
TGTGCCAGCTCACCGGGCAGGGCGAGCTCCTACGAGCAGTACTTC
CASSPGRASSYEQYF
>NA|TRBJ2-1|TRBV4-1|NA
TGCGCCAGCAGCCAAGACAGGATCGCGTCGGATGAGCAGTTCTTC
CASSQDRIASDEQFF
>few|TRBJ2-1|TRBV10-3|TRBD2
TGTGCCATCAGTGAGGTGCTAGCGGGTGCCTACAATGAGCAGTTCTTC
CAISEVLAGAYNEQFF
>NA|TRBJ1-2|TRBV7-8|TRBD1
TGTGCCAGCAGCTCTCGGGACAGGGGAGGAGGCTACACCTTC
CASSSRDRGGGYTF
>NA|TRBJ2-1|TRBV4-1|NA
TGCGCCAGCAGCCAACCCGGGGTGAGGAGTGAGCAGTTCTTC
CASSQPGVRSEQFF
>NA|TRBJ2-7|TRBV11-2|NA
TGTGCCAGCAGCTTAGATATGGGGGCTTCCTACGAGCAGTACTTC
CASSLDMGASYEQYF
>once|TRBJ2-7|TRBV5-6|TRBD2
TGTGCCAGCAGCGCGCCCGGGACTAGCCCCGAGCAGTACTTC
CASSAPGTSPEQYF
>few|TRBJ1-4|TRBV5-4|NA
TGTGCCAGCAGCTTGCGGGTCCAGGGGGAAAAACTGTTTTTT
CASSLRVQGEKLFF
>NA|TRBJ2-6|TRBV6-6|NA
TGTGCCAGTGAACAGGCTGGGGCCAACGTCCTGACTTTC
CASEQAGANVLTF
>NA|TRBJ2-7|TRBV7-9|NA
TGTGCCAGCAGCTTTCGCGGCTACGAGCAGTACTTC
CASSFRGYEQYF
>NA|TRBJ1-1|TRBV7-9|TRBD1
TGTGCCAGCAGCTATGACAGGGTTTCCGGCACTGAAGCTTTCTTT
CASSYDRVSGTEAFF
>NA|TRBJ1-1|TRBV28|NA
TGTGCCAGCAGTTTGGATAATTGGCCACGCCGAGGTGTGAACACTGAAGCTTTCTTT
CASSLDNWPRRGVNTEAFF